Following are 4 T cell receptor beta chains from one sample sequenced in a study of control samples from healthy donors and cancer patients. The assay was immunoSEQ multiplex PCR, and TCRdb's table has in-frame clones only and misses some. The sample has 40,000 to 60,000 clones, roughly nine tenths seen once. The specimen sequenced was PBMCs. Receptor source: a man aged 60 to 75 with head and neck cancer.

This chain links TRBV5-4 with TRBJ2-3, with 8 bases fitting TRBD2. The CDR3 length is 16 residues. Germline V gene sequence: CDR1 SGHNT, CDR2 YYREEE (reference sequence). V lost 4 bases, J lost 2 bases, and 9 bases stayed unmatched. The CDR3 loop reads CASSHRSGRNTDTQYF. CDR3 coding DNA: TGTGCCAGCAGCCACCGCAGCGGGAGAAACACAGATACGCAGTATTTT.

The rearrangement joins TRBV18 to TRBJ2-7, with a possible D match to TRBD2 (6 bases). Between the trimmed V and J ends, which lost 4 bases and 3 bases, there was a span of 10 bases. CDR1 and CDR2 (germline): KGHSH, LQKENI. The CDR3 is 13 residues long. CDR3 loop: CASSRGTDYEQYF. CDR3 bases: TGTGCCAGCTCACGCGGGACCGACTACGAGCAGTACTTC.

J is TRBJ2-3 and V is TRBV28; 15 bases line up with TRBD2. The trim removed 3 bases at V and 6 bases at J, leaving 4 bases unmatched. CDR3 length: 16 residues. Germline CDR1 reads MDHEN; CDR2 reads SYDVKM. CDR3 DNA: TGTGCCAGCAGTTTGGGACTAGCGGGGGGAGAGGATACGCAGTATTTT. Its protein is CASSLGLAGGEDTQYF.

In the case of this clone: One end of the junction is discordant with germline, which a read error may explain. The chain combines TRBV2 with TRBJ1-2, with a tentative D call TRBD1 (6 bases). The CDR3 is made up of 14 amino acids. Germline V lookup: CDR1 SNHLY, CDR2 FYNNEI. The CDR3 region has the DNA TGTGCCAGCAGGGAAGAGGGGGGGGCCTATGGCTACACCTTC. It is translated as CASREEGGAYGYTF. Filled out from reference TRBV2 and TRBJ1-2, the complete variable domain reads EPEVTQTPSHQVTQMGQEVILRCVPISNHLYFYWYRQILGQKVEFLVSFYNNEISEKSEIFDDQFSVERPDGSNFTLKIRSTKLEDSAMYFCASREEGGAYGYTFGSGTRLTVV.